A single sample gave rise to the 14 T cell receptor beta chains below, sequenced in a study of blood T cell repertoires in COVID-19. Libraries were prepared by immunoSEQ multiplex PCR; TCRdb keeps only in-frame clonotypes and omits some of them. The repertoire consists of about 190,000 clones, with roughly 80% occurring once and the leading ten covering roughly 12%. Sequenced material: peripheral blood. The receptors come from a man over 45 who had recovered from COVID-19.

The chain uses TRBV6-1 and TRBJ1-3, with TRBD1 matching over 8 bases. J lost 9 bases, V lost 3 bases, and 4 bases had no gene match. The CDR3 totals 13 residues. CDR1 and CDR2 from the germline V gene are MNHNS and SASEGT. Written as DNA, the CDR3 is TGTGCCAGCAGTGAGGACAGGGTAGGCACCATATATTTT. Amino acids: CASSEDRVGTIYF.

The chain couples TRBV6-5 to TRBJ1-2; 7 bases match TRBD1. V shed 5 bases and J 6 bases; nucleotides not matched to a gene: 6. This CDR3 spans 13 amino acids. Germline lookup yields CDR1 MNHEY and CDR2 SVGAGI. Written as DNA, the CDR3 is TGTGCCAGCAGTCGACAGGGAGAAGATGGCTACACCTTC. As protein: CASSRQGEDGYTF.

About this clone: In the same sample, other DNA sequences code for this CDR3. CDR3 protein: CASSPSGVYEQYF. The CDR3 DNA is TGCGCCAGCAGTCCTAGCGGAGTCTACGAGCAGTACTTC. The chain uses TRBV5-1 and TRBJ2-7, with 7 positions matching TRBD2. Per the germline V gene, CDR1 is SGHRS and CDR2 is YFSETQ. V lost 5 bases and J lost 3; bases outside the gene matches: 5. This CDR3 spans 13 amino acids.

The chain combines TRBV6-5 with TRBJ1-4, with 7 bases that match TRBD1. The CDR3 covers 14 residues. Germline CDR1 MNHEY, CDR2 SVGAGI. V trimming: 10 bases; J trimming: 4 bases; junction bases outside the gene matches: 9. CDR3 region: CATFPGQLNEKLFF. The CDR3 coding sequence is TGTGCCACTTTCCCGGGACAGCTTAATGAAAAACTGTTTTTT.

Here the CDR3 DNA reads TGTGCCAGCAGCCAAGTCGGGCGGGTCACCGGGGAGCTGTTTTTT. Protein sequence: CASSQVGRVTGELFF. The rearrangement uses TRBV4-2 and TRBJ2-2; D is perhaps TRBD2 (5 bases). In germline, CDR1 is LGHNA, CDR2 YNFKEQ. The CDR3 totals 15 residues. The ends were cut back, 1 base at V and 4 bases at J, with 10 bases in the middle.

The gene calls are TRBV6-5 and TRBJ1-1; 7 bases match TRBD1. In germline, CDR1 is MNHEY, CDR2 SVGAGI. V lost 7 bases to trimming and J lost 1 base; unmatched junction nucleotides: 6. The CDR3 covers 14 residues. The CDR3 sequence is CASIVPGGNTEAFF. In DNA, the CDR3 is TGTGCCAGCATAGTTCCAGGGGGGAACACTGAAGCTTTCTTT.

This clone was detected only a few times. The CDR3 nucleotides are TGTGCCTGGGACAGGGGGTTAGCGGGAGCGGGGGAGCTGTTTTTT. It is translated as CAWDRGLAGAGELFF. The chain couples TRBV7-2 to TRBJ2-2, with 11 bases fitting TRBD1. The CDR3 length is 15 residues. The V gene end was trimmed by 11 bases and the J gene end by 8 bases; junction bases not matched to a gene: 13. Germline V gives CDR1 SGHTA, CDR2 FQGNSA.

This chain uses TRBV6-5 with TRBJ2-7, with D maybe TRBD2 (6 bases). The V gene lost 4 bases and the J gene lost 10 bases, with 20 bases spanning the gap. Germline V gives CDR1 MNHEY, CDR2 SVGAGI. The CDR3 is 14 residues long. The CDR3 sequence: CASSSPAAMAGQYF. The CDR3 region has the DNA TGTGCCAGCAGTTCCCCGGCCGCTATGGCGGGACAGTACTTC.

The chain employs TRBV20-1 and TRBJ2-7; 9 bases agree with TRBD1. Germline assignment: CDR1 DFQATT and CDR2 SNEGSKA (reference sequence). This CDR3 has 15 residues. The V gene end was trimmed by 3 bases and the J gene end by 4 bases; junction bases not matched to a gene: 10. The CDR3 nucleotides read TGCAGTGCTAGTCGTTCCGGGACAGGGTTGTACGAGCAGTACTTC. This encodes CSASRSGTGLYEQYF.

The chain carries TRBV7-9 and TRBJ1-2; 7 bases are shared with TRBD1. J lost 8 bases, V lost 4 bases, and 4 bases had no gene match. CDR3 length: 12 residues. Germline V CDR1 and CDR2: SEHNR, FQNEAQ (reference sequence). CDR3 amino acids: CASSSTGDGYTF. The CDR3 nucleotides read TGTGCCAGCAGCTCAACAGGGGACGGCTACACCTTC.

This clone came up many times. The chain employs TRBV4-1 and TRBJ2-3; D is possibly TRBD2 (6 bases). V was clipped by 1 base and J by 6 bases, with 14 bases between them. The CDR3 is 15 amino acids. Germline V gives CDR1 MGHRA, CDR2 YSYEKL. The DNA for the CDR3 is TGCGCCAGCAGCCAAGCCTGGGCGGGGAGGGATACGCAGTATTTT. Its protein is CASSQAWAGRDTQYF.

This chain uses TRBV16 with TRBJ2-2; 7 nucleotides agree with TRBD1. V lost 6 bases to trimming and J lost 6 bases; unmatched junction nucleotides: 10. Germline CDR1 KGHSY, CDR2 FQNENV. The CDR3 is made up of 15 amino acids. CDR3 nucleotides: TGTGCCAGCAGTACGACAGGGAATACGGCCGGGGAGCTGTTTTTT. It codes for CASSTTGNTAGELFF.

The chain has TRBV11-2 and TRBJ2-3; TRBD1 matches at 9 bases. After removal of 6 bases from V and 6 bases from J, the junction contained 10 bases not matched to a gene. The CDR3 consists of 15 residues. Per the germline V gene, CDR1 is SGHAT and CDR2 is FQNNGV. CDR3: CASSYTGGNHDTQYF. The CDR3 DNA sequence: TGTGCCAGCAGTTATACAGGGGGCAATCATGATACGCAGTATTTT.

The chain joins TRBV29-1 to TRBJ2-2; 10 positions agree with TRBD1. The CDR3 is made up of 14 amino acids. Germline CDR1 SQVTM, CDR2 ANQGSEA. V was clipped by 6 bases and J by 4 bases; unmatched bases: 5. The CDR3 loop reads CSVDRTGGTGELFF. CDR3 sequence (DNA): TGCAGCGTGGACAGGACAGGGGGCACCGGGGAGCTGTTTTTT.